These T cell receptor beta chains were read from a single sample in a study of monozygotic twins with inflammatory bowel disease. TCRdb processed the 5' RACE reads again and assigns one entry to each CDR3 protein, with no DNA. The specimen's table records about 450,000 distinct CDR3 sequences. The sequenced sample consisted of blood. The receptors here all came from a human donor with ulcerative colitis or Crohn's disease, or a healthy co-twin of an affected twin (not recorded which). Both conserved end residues are part of each CDR3. Each record gives: V gene, J gene, CDR3 protein.

V gene: TRBV27; J gene: TRBJ1-2; CDR3 protein: CASSSYIGTGYGGYTF
V gene: TRBV6-4; J gene: TRBJ1-6; CDR3 protein: CASSAGDRATSPLHF
V gene: TRBV6-1; J gene: TRBJ1-5; CDR3 protein: CASRRRGGHQPQHF
V gene: TRBV7-6; J gene: TRBJ2-2; CDR3 protein: CASSWGNGAANTGELFF
V gene: TRBV5-1; J gene: TRBJ2-3; CDR3 protein: CASSFTGGSQDTQYF
V gene: TRBV2; J gene: TRBJ2-7; CDR3 protein: CASSILVSSYEQYF
V gene: TRBV12-3/TRBV12-4; J gene: TRBJ2-1; CDR3 protein: CASSQRGYNEQFF
V gene: TRBV7-2; J gene: TRBJ2-1; CDR3 protein: CASSPSQGNNEQFF
V gene: TRBV7-4; J gene: TRBJ2-7; CDR3 protein: CASSLEQGKSLPTYEQYF
V gene: TRBV5-5; J gene: TRBJ2-1; CDR3 protein: CASSDYPSSYNEQFF
V gene: TRBV12-3/TRBV12-4; J gene: TRBJ1-2; CDR3 protein: CASSFRQAKGNGYTF
V gene: TRBV29-1; J gene: TRBJ1-5; CDR3 protein: CSIGDRANQPQHF
V gene: TRBV29-1; J gene: TRBJ1-4; CDR3 protein: CSVELGQGTNEKLFF
V gene: TRBV3-1; J gene: TRBJ1-1; CDR3 protein: CASSQYGQGTEAFF
V gene: TRBV6-1; J gene: TRBJ2-1; CDR3 protein: CASKTGSPPNEQFF
V gene: TRBV7-3; J gene: TRBJ1-2; CDR3 protein: CASSSKTGDYGYTF
V gene: TRBV5-6; J gene: TRBJ1-1; CDR3 protein: CASSLLGALNTEAFF
V gene: TRBV9; J gene: TRBJ2-1; CDR3 protein: CASSTTSEQFF
V gene: TRBV6-1; J gene: TRBJ1-5; CDR3 protein: CASSEVLDQPQHF
V gene: TRBV25-1; J gene: TRBJ1-2; CDR3 protein: CASSEGVGYTF
V gene: TRBV5-5; J gene: TRBJ1-5; CDR3 protein: CASSSGPVSNQPQHF
V gene: TRBV4-2; J gene: TRBJ2-7; CDR3 protein: CASSQSDRVSEQYF
V gene: TRBV7-8; J gene: TRBJ2-1; CDR3 protein: CASILLSGRPTVGNEQFF
V gene: TRBV6-5; J gene: TRBJ2-2; CDR3 protein: CASSYRGQTGELFF
V gene: TRBV29-1; J gene: TRBJ2-3; CDR3 protein: CSGAGQGGADTQYF
V gene: TRBV7-2; J gene: TRBJ2-4; CDR3 protein: CASSLAGTGGAKNIQYF
V gene: TRBV5-1; J gene: TRBJ2-3; CDR3 protein: CASSIPDRVGDTQYF
V gene: TRBV7-9; J gene: TRBJ2-7; CDR3 protein: CASSLVAAGNSYEQYF
V gene: TRBV6-1; J gene: TRBJ2-2; CDR3 protein: CASKSGHNTGELFF
V gene: TRBV28; J gene: TRBJ2-5; CDR3 protein: CASSLSGTGEETQYF
V gene: TRBV7-2; J gene: TRBJ2-5; CDR3 protein: CASSLAFSGAGAQYF
V gene: TRBV5-1; J gene: TRBJ1-1; CDR3 protein: CASSLDMGGGRTEAFF
V gene: TRBV4-2; J gene: TRBJ2-3; CDR3 protein: CASSQDRGGLSTDTQYF
V gene: TRBV7-3; J gene: TRBJ2-5; CDR3 protein: CASSFSPSGTGETQYF
V gene: TRBV7-2; J gene: TRBJ1-2; CDR3 protein: CASSPDRVRGYTF
V gene: TRBV5-1; J gene: TRBJ2-2; CDR3 protein: CASSPLISNTGELFF
V gene: TRBV5-1; J gene: TRBJ2-1; CDR3 protein: CASSIGLGTSSYNEQFF
V gene: TRBV5-1; J gene: TRBJ2-1; CDR3 protein: CASSLAGTENNEQFF
V gene: TRBV5-1; J gene: TRBJ1-1; CDR3 protein: CASSLVWGRMNTEAFF
V gene: TRBV21-1; J gene: TRBJ2-5; CDR3 protein: CASSFPRGRRETQYF
V gene: TRBV12-3/TRBV12-4; J gene: TRBJ2-1; CDR3 protein: CASSLMGRGLDEQFF
V gene: TRBV28; J gene: TRBJ2-7; CDR3 protein: CASSRGEDGEQYF
V gene: TRBV5-6; J gene: TRBJ2-1; CDR3 protein: CASSLFGGDEQFF
V gene: TRBV20-1; J gene: TRBJ1-5; CDR3 protein: CSAIPVSGQSGQPQHF
V gene: TRBV18; J gene: TRBJ2-3; CDR3 protein: CASSSQISTDTQYF
V gene: TRBV14; J gene: TRBJ2-7; CDR3 protein: CASSHHTGEQYF
V gene: TRBV7-8; J gene: TRBJ2-7; CDR3 protein: CASSLKTSGGEQYF
V gene: TRBV4-1; J gene: TRBJ2-1; CDR3 protein: CASSPSMNEQFF
V gene: TRBV2; J gene: TRBJ2-7; CDR3 protein: CASSERPGGSYEQYF
V gene: TRBV5-1; J gene: TRBJ2-3; CDR3 protein: CASSLPAGERDTQYF
V gene: TRBV20-1; J gene: TRBJ1-5; CDR3 protein: CSARGQSPPQHF
V gene: TRBV4-2; J gene: TRBJ2-7; CDR3 protein: CASSQTGRQGEQYF
V gene: TRBV29-1; J gene: TRBJ2-6; CDR3 protein: CSVSPAGANVLTF
V gene: TRBV7-8; J gene: TRBJ2-1; CDR3 protein: CASSSPSEGANPIF
V gene: TRBV20-1; J gene: TRBJ2-3; CDR3 protein: CSAKGERGQHDTQYF
V gene: TRBV12-3/TRBV12-4; J gene: TRBJ2-2; CDR3 protein: CASSLLLEFPPGELLF
V gene: TRBV18; J gene: TRBJ1-2; CDR3 protein: CASSPQLGGYTF
V gene: TRBV7-9; J gene: TRBJ1-2; CDR3 protein: CASSLTGGTTGYGYTF